This paragraph reports one T cell receptor beta chain. The antigen remains unidentified. This sample is part of a study of cytomegalovirus exposure and HLA in healthy donors. Background on the study: There were just under 400 genotyped donors. Of these, about 86% fell in the genetic ancestry cluster associated with self-reported Caucasian donors.

Notes on the study in general: Later analysis identified over 15,000 TCR beta sequences associated with HLA alleles, using a false discovery rate threshold of 0.05. Researchers had no immune exposure information except CMV serostatus available. The study designated 164 TCR beta chains cytomegalovirus-associated.

This PCR relied on a set of 60 Vbeta primers and 13 Jbeta primers. Generated by immunoSEQ multiplex PCR, the TCRdb table keeps only in-frame clones and is missing some. The sample lists around 190,000 clones; 78% were seen once. Material: PBMCs. This clonotype originated in a young woman in good health and CMV-seropositive.

The CDR3 loop is CAWSNPQGSVKGYTF. Written as DNA, the CDR3 is TGTGCCTGGAGTAATCCTCAGGGATCAGTTAAGGGCTACACCTTC. The chain carries TRBV30 and TRBJ1-2; possibly TRBD1 for D (5 bases). Germline CDR1 and CDR2: GTSNPN and SVGIG (reference sequence). V lost 2 bases and J lost 8, with 21 bases in between. The CDR3 covers 15 residues.